This TCR beta chain was documented in a study of cytomegalovirus exposure and HLA in healthy donors. General study points: The authors confirmed in vitro that a few CMV-associated chains were specific for CMV antigens.

A multiplex PCR was run with 60 Vbeta primers and 13 Jbeta primers. The data were produced by immunoSEQ multiplex PCR, yet TCRdb's version contains in-frame clones alone and is incomplete. The sample has 150,000 or so clones, around three quarters seen once. For this clone: Its antigen is currently unknown.

Although they were nominally healthy when sampled, donors likely had unrecorded immune exposures. CDR3 size: 14 residues. CDR1 is SGDLS and CDR2 is YYNGEE in the germline V gene. The J segment lost 0 bases and the V segment lost 6 bases, leaving 5 bases of the junction unmatched. The chain combines TRBV9 with TRBJ2-7, with 8 bases that match TRBD1. This clonotype was sampled from a man aged 35 to 55 in good health and CMV-seropositive. Sequencing was carried out using PBMCs. CDR3 sequence: CASTRTGNSYEQYF. CDR3 in DNA: TGTGCCAGCACCCGGACAGGGAACTCCTACGAGCAGTACTTC.